A single sample is the source of the 18 T cell receptor beta chains below, sequenced in a study of vaccination and CD4 T cells after COVID-19. Antigen specificity for these receptors is unknown. The Oncomine TCR Beta short-read assay sequenced DNA from cultured CD4+ T cells. TCRdb called the PCR reads again in MiXCR, with one record for every CDR3 protein. The top ten hold about 15% of the sample, which has approximately 15,000 distinct CDR3 sequences, 31% seen once. The sample's treatment: approximately 10-day PBMC culture with coronavirus spike peptide pools or control peptides (ViraFEST assay). Sequenced: cultured CD4+ T cells from blood. The receptors were gathered from a human donor with COVID-19.

The sample holds a few counts of this clonotype. CDR3 nucleotides: TGTGCCAGCAGCTTGGTCATTGCAGGGTCCCAAGAGACCCAGTACTTC. Translated, it gives CASSLVIAGSQETQYF. The rearrangement joins TRBV5-4 to TRBJ2-5; D is possibly TRBD1 (5 bases). CDR3 size: 16 residues. Trimming removed 0 bases from V and 1 base from J, with 13 bases in between. Germline CDR1 is SGHNT and CDR2 is YYREEE (reference sequence).

V is TRBV5-4 and J is TRBJ1-3; 7 bases agree with TRBD1. J lost 7 bases, V lost 0 bases, and 1 base had no gene match. Germline CDR1 SGHNT, CDR2 YYREEE (reference sequence). The CDR3 totals 13 residues. This CDR3 is CASSLAGGNTIYF. The CDR3 DNA is TGTGCCAGCAGCTTGGCAGGGGGGAACACCATATATTTT.

The chain recombines TRBV4-1 with TRBJ1-2; D may be TRBD1 (6 bases). The CDR3 runs 12 residues. The germline V gene encodes CDR1 MGHRA and CDR2 YSYEKL. Trimming left V 0 bases short and J 8 bases short, with 7 bases between. The CDR3 sequence: CASSQDQGGYTF. Written as DNA, the CDR3 is TGCGCCAGCAGCCAAGATCAGGGGGGCTACACCTTC.

This clonotype was observed a few times. This sequence joins TRBV7-2 and TRBJ1-2; 7 bases match TRBD1. V gave up 5 bases and J gave up 7 bases; unmatched junction bases: 7. The CDR3 covers 13 residues. CDR1 SGHTA and CDR2 FQGNSA come from the germline V gene. This CDR3 reads CASSQRGGFGYTF. The CDR3 nucleotides read TGTGCCAGCAGCCAAAGAGGGGGCTTTGGCTACACCTTC. The full variable domain, its missing parts supplied by reference TRBV7-2 and TRBJ1-2, is GAGVSQSPSNKVTEKGKDVELRCDPISGHTALYWYRQSLGQGLEFLIYFQGNSAPDKSGLPSDRFSAERTGGSVSTLTIQRTQQEDSAVYLCASSQRGGFGYTFGSGTRLTVV.

V is TRBV29-1 and J is TRBJ1-1, with TRBD1 matching over 8 bases. V lost 4 bases and J lost 1; bases outside the gene matches: 5. There are 14 residues in the CDR3. The germline CDR1 and CDR2 sequences are SQVTM and ANQGSEA. The CDR3 region is CSVAQGVPNTEAFF. CDR3 coding DNA: TGCAGCGTTGCACAGGGGGTACCGAACACTGAAGCTTTCTTT.

This chain uses TRBV9 with TRBJ2-5; 10 bases fit TRBD2. The germline gives CDR1 SGDLS, CDR2 YYNGEE. The CDR3 has 17 amino acids. The ends lost 1 base at V and 5 bases at J; junction bases unmatched: 11. The CDR3 region has the DNA TGTGCCAGCAGCGTAACGGGAGCGGGGGGGCCCGGGGAGACCCAGTACTTC. It yields the protein CASSVTGAGGPGETQYF.

This clonotype was detected a few times. This chain uses TRBV11-3 with TRBJ1-6, with D perhaps TRBD1 (5 bases). There are 13 residues in the CDR3. The ends were cut back, 1 base at V and 7 bases at J, with 5 bases in the middle. Germline assignment: CDR1 SGHNT and CDR2 YENEEA. CDR3 region: CASSLGQNSPLHF. The DNA for the CDR3 is TGTGCCAGCAGCTTAGGACAGAATTCACCCCTCCACTTT.

V usage is TRBV5-1 and J usage is TRBJ2-7, with TRBD2 matching 7 bases. The CDR3 totals 14 residues. Germline V gene data show CDR1 as SGHRS and CDR2 as YFSETQ. Germline trimming cut 0 bases from V and 6 bases from J; bases unmatched to any gene: 6. CDR3 in amino acids: CASSLVGGEGEQYF. Written as DNA, the CDR3 is TGCGCCAGCAGCTTGGTGGGGGGGGAAGGCGAGCAGTACTTC.

In this sample, this clonotype turned up a few times. The chain links TRBV29-1 to TRBJ1-1; D remains unclear. Germline V gene sequence: CDR1 SQVTM, CDR2 ANQGSEA. The CDR3 length is 12 residues. Trimming cost V 2 bases and J 7 bases, with 11 bases left between them. This CDR3 reads CSVESGGDEAFF. The CDR3 bases are TGCAGCGTTGAATCTGGTGGGGATGAAGCTTTCTTT.

This clonotype turned up a few times. The chain has TRBV19 and TRBJ2-7, with 7 bases lining up with TRBD2. The V and J ends lost 3 bases and 1 base, in that order; junction bases with no gene match: 6. The CDR3 is 15 residues long. Germline assignment: CDR1 LNHDA and CDR2 SQIVND (reference sequence). Written as DNA, the CDR3 is TGTGCCAGTAGTATTATTAGCGGGTTTTCCTACGAGCAGTACTTC. Translated, it gives CASSIISGFSYEQYF.

This clonotype appeared a few times. The rearrangement links TRBV7-2 to TRBJ1-2; D gene ambiguous. The CDR3 is 13 residues long. With 3 bases removed from V and 8 bases from J, the gap between germline ends came to 13 bases. Germline CDR1 is SGHTA and CDR2 is FQGNSA. CDR3 loop: CASSFSPGGGYTF. The CDR3 DNA sequence: TGTGCCAGCAGCTTCTCGCCCGGCGGAGGCTACACCTTC.

This clonotype was seen a handful of times. This rearrangement joins TRBV19 to TRBJ2-5; 8 bases map to TRBD2. V gave up 10 bases and J gave up 0 bases; unmatched junction bases: 10. CDR3 length: 15 amino acids. Germline-derived CDR1 and CDR2 are LNHDA and SQIVND (reference sequence). The CDR3 region has the DNA TGTGCCACCAAAGGGCGGGGGGCGTACCAAGAGACCCAGTACTTC. This gives the protein CATKGRGAYQETQYF. Combining the CDR3 with reference TRBV19 and TRBJ2-5 gives the whole variable domain DGGITQSPKYLFRKEGQNVTLSCEQNLNHDAMYWYRQDPGQGLRLIYYSQIVNDFQKGDIAEGYSVSREKKESFPLTVTSAQKNPTAFYLCATKGRGAYQETQYFGPGTRLLVL.

J is TRBJ1-4 and V is TRBV4-1, with D possibly TRBD1 on 6 matching bases. The V gene lost 3 bases and the J gene lost 0 bases, with 14 bases spanning the gap. Germline loops: CDR1 MGHRA, CDR2 YSYEKL. This CDR3 comprises 17 residues. CDR3 amino acids: CASSHSHPGATNEKLFF. CDR3 DNA: TGCGCCAGCAGCCACTCACATCCAGGGGCAACTAATGAAAAACTGTTTTTT.

This chain joins TRBV5-8 and TRBJ1-2; no firm D call. This CDR3 contains 11 residues. The V end was cut by 4 bases, the J end by 2 bases, with 3 bases between. Germline V CDR1 and CDR2: SGHTS, YDEGEE. Here the CDR3 DNA reads TGTGCCAGCAGCCTGAACTATGGCTACACCTTC. Translated, it gives CASSLNYGYTF. Complete variable domain (other parts from reference TRBV5-8 and TRBJ1-2): EAGVTQSPTHLIKTRGQQATLRCSPISGHTSVYWYQQALGLGLQFLLWYDEGEERNRGNFPPRFSGRQFPNYSSELNVNALELEDSALYLCASSLNYGYTFGSGTRLTVV.

The chain couples TRBV29-1 to TRBJ1-3; the match to TRBD1 covers 9 bases. The length of the CDR3 is 15 residues. Germline values: CDR1 SQVTM, CDR2 ANQGSEA. The ends lost 4 bases at V and 4 bases at J; junction bases unmatched: 8. The CDR3 nucleotides read TGCAGCGTTGCAGCCGGGACAGGGATCGGAAACACCATATATTTT. This codes for CSVAAGTGIGNTIYF. Complete variable domain (other parts from reference TRBV29-1 and TRBJ1-3): SAVISQKPSRDICQRGTSLTIQCQVDSQVTMMFWYRQQPGQSLTLIATANQGSEATYESGFVIDKFPISRPNLTFSTLTVSNMSPEDSSIYLCSVAAGTGIGNTIYFGEGSWLTVV.

This clonotype turned up a few times. This rearrangement joins TRBV20-1 to TRBJ1-4; tentatively, D is TRBD1 (6 bases). Germline V gene sequence: CDR1 DFQATT, CDR2 SNEGSKA (reference sequence). This CDR3 spans 15 amino acids. Trimming took off 0 bases at V and 8 bases at J, with 16 bases between the two ends. The CDR3 region has the DNA TGCAGTGCTAGAGATCGCGGCAGGGGATGGGAAAAACTGTTTTTT. Translating gives CSARDRGRGWEKLFF.

The genes are TRBV5-1 and TRBJ2-5; 11 bases align to TRBD1. This CDR3 comprises 14 residues. CDR1 is SGHRS and CDR2 is YFSETQ in the germline V gene. V lost 3 bases, J lost 4 bases, and 2 bases stayed unmatched. The CDR3 is CASSSGQGGETQYF. CDR3 in DNA: TGCGCCAGCAGCTCGGGACAGGGGGGAGAGACCCAGTACTTC.

V is TRBV2 and J is TRBJ2-7, with 8 positions matching TRBD1. The germline V gene has CDR1 SNHLY and CDR2 FYNNEI. Trimming removed 8 bases from V and 3 bases from J; junction bases left unmatched: 6. This CDR3 spans 13 amino acids. The chain's CDR3 is CASLTGVHYEQYF. CDR3 sequence (DNA): TGTGCCAGCCTGACAGGGGTCCACTACGAGCAGTACTTC.